The 32 T cell receptor beta chains in this list originate from one sample, sequenced in a study of shared clonotypes between healthy human individuals. The naive CD8 subset, CD45RO-negative cells positively selected for CCR7, excluded terminally differentiated effector memory CD45RA+ cells. Profiled with immunoSEQ multiplex PCR; TCRdb holds only in-frame clones, not every one. The table lists under 850,000 clones, about 92% of them singletons. Sequencing was done on a sample of naive CD8+ T cells sorted from blood. The receptors stem from a man aged 25 to 45 in good health.

The chain couples TRBV6-4 to TRBJ1-4, with TRBD1 matching over 7 bases. The CDR3 runs to 12 residues. Germline V gene lookup returns CDR1 MRHNA and CDR2 SNTAGT. The CDR3 spells CARQGRYEKLFF. The CDR3 DNA reads TGTGCACGACAGGGCCGATATGAAAAACTGTTTTTT.

The chain combines TRBV19 with TRBJ1-5, with D perhaps matching TRBD1 (5 bases). The CDR3 has 14 residues. Germline CDR1 is LNHDA and CDR2 is SQIVND (reference sequence). V was shortened by 3 bases and J by 4 bases, with 10 bases between the two germline ends. CDR3 coding DNA: TGTGCCAGTAGTATTATGGGGGAAAATCAGCCCCAGCATTTT. Translating it yields CASSIMGENQPQHF.

The chain couples TRBV7-3 to TRBJ2-1, with D perhaps given as TRBD1 or TRBD2 (5 bases each). Per germline, CDR1 SGHTA and CDR2 FQGTGA. This CDR3 has 12 amino acids. V lost 5 bases, J lost 14 bases, and 16 bases lay in between. CDR3 loop: CASSPGTGPEFF. The CDR3 coding sequence is TGTGCCAGCAGCCCGGGGACCGGCCCGGAGTTCTTC.

V gene TRBV9 combines with J gene TRBJ2-3, with TRBD2 matching over 7 bases. Germline V lookup: CDR1 SGDLS, CDR2 YYNGEE. The CDR3 consists of 16 residues. V shed 0 bases, J shed 0 bases, and the junction held 4 bases outside the gene matches. CDR3 amino acids: CASSVVASGSTDTQYF. In DNA form, the CDR3 reads TGTGCCAGCAGCGTAGTAGCTAGCGGTAGCACAGATACGCAGTATTTT.

CDR3 DNA: TGTGCCAGCAGTTTCCAGGCCACCCCCTACGAGCAGTACTTC. Protein: CASSFQATPYEQYF. The gene calls are TRBV27 and TRBJ2-7; D not certain. Germline V CDR1 and CDR2: MNHEY, SMNVEV (reference sequence). V was trimmed by 3 bases and J by 2 bases, leaving 11 bases between them. This CDR3 spans 14 amino acids.

The J gene is TRBJ2-3, the V gene TRBV9; 12 bases are a match to TRBD2. The J segment lost 5 bases and the V segment lost 3 bases, leaving 22 bases of the junction unmatched. There are 21 residues in the CDR3. CDR1 is SGDLS and CDR2 is YYNGEE in the germline V gene. For the CDR3, the DNA is TGTGCCAGCAGCGGATCTTGGGGGGGCTTGAGGACTAGCGGGAATGTAGATACGCAGTATTTT. Amino acids: CASSGSWGGLRTSGNVDTQYF. Full variable domain (missing parts from reference TRBV9 and TRBJ2-3): DSGVTQTPKHLITATGQRVTLRCSPRSGDLSVYWYQQSLDQGLQFLIQYYNGEERAKGNILERFSAQQFPDLHSELNLSSLELGDSALYFCASSGSWGGLRTSGNVDTQYFGPGTRLTVL.

This chain connects TRBV14 to TRBJ1-1; 7 nucleotides agree with TRBD1. V dropped 6 bases and J dropped 8; count of bases not matched to a gene: 6. This CDR3 contains 12 residues. CDR1 and CDR2 (germline): SGHDN, FVKESK. In DNA, the CDR3 is TGTGCCAGCAGTCTGACAGGGACCGAAGCTTTCTTT. Protein: CASSLTGTEAFF.

This clone was seen just once. The chain uses TRBV9 and TRBJ2-3; D ambiguous. With 4 bases removed from V and 2 bases from J, the gap between germline ends came to 8 bases. The germline CDR1 and CDR2 sequences are SGDLS and YYNGEE. This CDR3 region has 13 residues. In DNA form, the CDR3 reads TGTGCCAGCAGCCATCCCGACACAGATACGCAGTATTTT. Its protein is CASSHPDTDTQYF.

J is TRBJ1-1 and V is TRBV6-5; D possibly corresponds to TRBD1 (5 bases). The CDR3 sequence is 14 residues long. Trimming pared 4 bases from V and 3 bases from J, leaving 12 bases between. Germline V gene sequence: CDR1 MNHEY, CDR2 SVGAGI. The CDR3 protein is CASSLAEGDTEAFF. DNA of the CDR3: TGTGCCAGCAGTTTAGCAGAAGGGGACACTGAAGCTTTCTTT.

On this clone: The same CDR3 is also encoded by other DNA sequences in this sample. CDR3 region: CASSLAGTGDYEQYF. CDR3 DNA sequence: TGTGCCAGCAGCTTAGCCGGGACAGGGGATTACGAGCAGTACTTC. This chain joins TRBV7-2 and TRBJ2-7, with 10 bases lining up with TRBD1. CDR3 length: 15 residues. The junction had 3 bases not matched to a gene; V was cut back by 0 bases and J by 4 bases. The germline V gene encodes CDR1 SGHTA and CDR2 FQGNSA.

Notes on this clone: Only one base separates this from a far larger clonotype, so it likely reflects a read error. V is TRBV7-8 and J is TRBJ2-7; D uncertain. V was trimmed by 6 bases and J by 0 bases, leaving 6 bases between them. This CDR3 region has 12 residues. Germline assignment: CDR1 SGHVS and CDR2 FQNEAQ. CDR3 sequence reads: CASSFNSYEQYF. CDR3 coding DNA: TGTGCCAGCAGTTTTAACTCCTACGAGCAGTACTTC.

CDR3 region: CASSGLAAGELFF. Here the CDR3 DNA reads TGTGCCAGCAGCGGACTAGCGGCCGGGGAGCTGTTTTTT. The chain combines TRBV7-6 with TRBJ2-2; 10 nucleotides match TRBD2. Germline CDR1 is SGHVS and CDR2 is FNYEAQ. After removal of 5 bases from V and 6 bases from J, the junction contained 0 bases not matched to a gene. CDR3 length: 13 amino acids.

The CDR3 coding sequence is TGTGCCAGCAGCTTATCTCCCGGGGACAGGGTGACAGATACGCAGTATTTT. This encodes CASSLSPGDRVTDTQYF. The rearrangement joins TRBV7-9 to TRBJ2-3; 9 bases fit TRBD1. V lost 2 bases and J lost 3; bases outside the gene matches: 9. Germline lookup yields CDR1 SEHNR and CDR2 FQNEAQ (reference sequence). The CDR3 loop spans 17 amino acids.

This chain connects TRBV9 to TRBJ2-3, with 11 positions matching TRBD1. The junction had 10 bases not matched to a gene; V was cut back by 0 bases and J by 4 bases. The CDR3 consists of 18 residues. Germline CDR1 reads SGDLS; CDR2 reads YYNGEE. The CDR3 reads CASSVGVRGDRGADTQYF. The CDR3 DNA is TGTGCCAGCAGCGTAGGGGTCAGAGGGGACAGGGGGGCAGATACGCAGTATTTT.

The V gene is TRBV28, the J gene TRBJ2-3; D uncertain. There are 14 residues in the CDR3. V was shortened by 6 bases and J by 1 base, with 11 bases between the two germline ends. Germline V gene lookup returns CDR1 MDHEN and CDR2 SYDVKM. Here the CDR3 reads CASSLVPGTDTQYF. In DNA, the CDR3 is TGTGCCAGCAGCCTAGTCCCGGGCACAGATACGCAGTATTTT.

DNA for the CDR3: TGCGCCAGCAGCTTGGAGATGTCGGCCCCGCACATCTACGAGCAGTACTTC. Its translation: CASSLEMSAPHIYEQYF. The V gene is TRBV5-1, the J gene TRBJ2-7; D is unresolved. The V and J ends lost 0 bases and 3 bases respectively, with 19 bases between them. Germline V gives CDR1 SGHRS, CDR2 YFSETQ. CDR3 length: 17 amino acids.

Concerning this clone itself: A read error may explain this, as a much larger clone is one base away. Other DNA sequences in this sample translate to the same CDR3. The chain couples TRBV13 to TRBJ2-7; no definite D call. CDR1 PRHDT and CDR2 FYEKMQ come from the germline V gene (reference sequence). This CDR3 is 11 amino acids long. Trimming left V 2 bases short and J 1 base short, with 0 bases between. CDR3 in amino acids: CASSLSYEQYF. The DNA for the CDR3 is TGTGCCAGCAGCTTATCCTACGAGCAGTACTTC.

The rearrangement links TRBV5-1 to TRBJ1-1, with a tentative D call TRBD1 (5 bases). Looked up from germline, CDR1 is SGHRS and CDR2 is YFSETQ. The CDR3 contains 17 residues. Trimming removed 0 bases at V and 4 bases at J, with 19 bases between. CDR3 in amino acids: CASSLGAVWGRGTEAFF. The CDR3 DNA follows: TGCGCCAGCAGCTTGGGTGCGGTTTGGGGACGGGGCACTGAAGCTTTCTTT.

In the case of this clone: Other DNA sequences in this specimen translate into the identical CDR3. The V gene is TRBV27, the J gene TRBJ2-7, with a tentative D call TRBD1 (5 bases). The V end was cut by 3 bases, the J end by 0 bases, with 6 bases between. CDR3 length: 13 amino acids. Germline lookup yields CDR1 MNHEY and CDR2 SMNVEV (reference sequence). CDR3: CASSFRDSYEQYF. CDR3 coding DNA: TGTGCCAGCAGTTTCAGGGACTCCTACGAGCAGTACTTC.

V gene TRBV9 combines with J gene TRBJ1-1; 9 positions agree with TRBD1. This CDR3 has 16 amino acids. Germline trimming cut 4 bases from V and 6 bases from J; bases unmatched to any gene: 13. CDR1 and CDR2 (germline): SGDLS, YYNGEE. The CDR3 nucleotides read TGTGCCAGCAGCTTCGGGACAGGGTCCCTCCTGGCTGAAGCTTTCTTT. It specifies CASSFGTGSLLAEAFF.

The chain is built from TRBV4-1 and TRBJ1-2; D remains ambiguous. Germline V gives CDR1 MGHRA, CDR2 YSYEKL. V was clipped by 2 bases and J by 7 bases, with 14 bases between them. The CDR3 sequence is 14 residues long. This chain's CDR3 is CASSQLLAVTGYTF. For the CDR3, the DNA is TGCGCCAGCAGCCAACTACTGGCAGTAACTGGCTACACCTTC.

The chain is built from TRBV9 and TRBJ2-7; D is perhaps TRBD1 (5 bases). Germline loops: CDR1 SGDLS, CDR2 YYNGEE. This CDR3 region has 13 residues. V lost 4 bases, J lost 5 bases, and 13 bases lay in between. CDR3 protein: CASSPQGFHEQYF. CDR3 nucleotides: TGTGCCAGCAGCCCGCAGGGTTTCCACGAGCAGTACTTC.

The V call is TRBV6-1, the J call TRBJ2-1, with TRBD1 matching 8 bases. Germline CDR1 and CDR2: MNHNS and SASEGT. V dropped 6 bases and J dropped 10; count of bases not matched to a gene: 8. CDR3 length equals 13 residues. The CDR3 is CASSPTGGGEQFF. In DNA form, the CDR3 reads TGTGCCAGCAGCCCAACAGGGGGAGGAGAGCAGTTCTTC.

This chain connects TRBV15 to TRBJ2-5; D is perhaps TRBD2 (6 bases). Germline V CDR1 and CDR2: LNHNV, YYDKDF (reference sequence). The ends were cut back, 5 bases at V and 4 bases at J, with 14 bases in the middle. The CDR3 has 14 amino acids. CDR3 loop: CATSGGTLAETQYF. In nucleotides, the CDR3 is TGTGCCACCAGCGGCGGGACGCTTGCAGAGACCCAGTACTTC.

This clone turned up a few times. V usage is TRBV5-1 and J usage is TRBJ2-1; tentative D call: TRBD1 (5 bases). The CDR3 covers 18 residues. CDR1 and CDR2 (germline): SGHRS, YFSETQ. Trimming shortened V by 0 bases and J by 7 bases, and 23 bases separated the two germline ends. The chain's CDR3 is CASSLVGALIPQVNEQFF. In DNA, the CDR3 is TGCGCCAGCAGCTTGGTTGGGGCACTCATCCCCCAAGTTAATGAGCAGTTCTTC. The variable domain in full, with the rest retrieved from reference TRBV5-1 and TRBJ2-1, is KAGVTQTPRYLIKTRGQQVTLSCSPISGHRSVSWYQQTPGQGLQFLFEYFSETQRNKGNFPGRFSGRQFSNSRSEMNVSTLELGDSALYLCASSLVGALIPQVNEQFFGPGTRLTVL.

This clone occurred once. J is TRBJ2-2 and V is TRBV5-1; 9 nucleotides line up with TRBD2. The germline V gene encodes CDR1 SGHRS and CDR2 YFSETQ. With 4 bases clipped from V and 2 bases from J, the junction kept 9 bases outside the gene matches. The CDR3 totals 17 residues. In nucleotides, the CDR3 is TGCGCCAGCAGCCCGTCCCTAGCGGGGATTAACACCGGGGAGCTGTTTTTT. Translating it yields CASSPSLAGINTGELFF.

CDR3 bases: TGCAGCGTCGGATGGCGGACTGAAGCTTTCTTT. Translated: CSVGWRTEAFF. The J gene is TRBJ1-1, the V gene TRBV29-1; D is unresolved. The CDR3 spans 11 residues. V was cut by 6 bases and J by 5 bases, with 10 bases left in between. The V gene's germline CDR1 is SQVTM and CDR2 ANQGSEA.

This sequence joins TRBV5-5 and TRBJ1-5; 12 positions match TRBD1. The CDR3 runs to 15 residues. Germline V gene sequence: CDR1 SGHKS, CDR2 YYEKEE (reference sequence). V lost 3 bases, J lost 4 bases, and 2 bases stayed unmatched. Here the CDR3 reads CASSWGQGANQPQHF. As DNA, the CDR3 is TGTGCCAGCAGCTGGGGACAGGGGGCAAATCAGCCCCAGCATTTT.

The rearrangement links TRBV6-6 to TRBJ2-4, with TRBD1 matching 9 bases. The trim removed 4 bases at V and 4 bases at J, leaving 2 bases unmatched. The V gene's germline CDR1 is MNHNY and CDR2 SVGAGI (reference sequence). The CDR3 is 14 amino acids. CDR3 in amino acids: CASSLGQGKNIQYF. CDR3 DNA sequence: TGTGCCAGCAGTTTGGGACAGGGAAAAAACATTCAGTACTTC.

The chain uses TRBV5-1 and TRBJ1-5, with no clear D. Germline V gene sequence: CDR1 SGHRS, CDR2 YFSETQ. This CDR3 comprises 15 residues. Deletions cut 3 bases from V and 3 bases from J, with 13 bases between. DNA of the CDR3: TGCGCCAGCAGCTGGCTTCCAGGTAACAATCAGCCCCAGCATTTT. Translated: CASSWLPGNNQPQHF.

V gene TRBV27 combines with J gene TRBJ2-7; D uncertain. This CDR3 contains 12 residues. Trimming pared 7 bases from V and 3 bases from J, leaving 10 bases between. The germline gives CDR1 MNHEY, CDR2 SMNVEV (reference sequence). DNA for the CDR3: TGTGCCAGCATGCGCGGAGACTACGAGCAGTACTTC. Its protein is CASMRGDYEQYF.

The V and J genes are TRBV6-1 and TRBJ2-7; D could derive from TRBD1 or TRBD2 (6 bases each). V lost 2 bases and J lost 3, with 17 bases in between. Germline V gene data show CDR1 as MNHNS and CDR2 as SASEGT. The CDR3 contains 16 residues. In DNA form, the CDR3 reads TGTGCCAGCAGTGAAAAGGGGGGCAGGGCCTACTACGAGCAGTACTTC. Translating it yields CASSEKGGRAYYEQYF.